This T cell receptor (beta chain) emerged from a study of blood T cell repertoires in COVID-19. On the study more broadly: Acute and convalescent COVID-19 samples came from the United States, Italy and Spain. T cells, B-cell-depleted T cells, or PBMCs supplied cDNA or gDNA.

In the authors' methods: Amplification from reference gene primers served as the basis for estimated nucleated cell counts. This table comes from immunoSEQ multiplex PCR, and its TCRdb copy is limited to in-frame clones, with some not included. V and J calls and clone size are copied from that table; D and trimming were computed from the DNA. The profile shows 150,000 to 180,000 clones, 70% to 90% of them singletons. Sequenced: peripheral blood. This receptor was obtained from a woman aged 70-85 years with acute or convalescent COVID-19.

CDR3: CASSYIAGGQPQHF. The CDR3, as DNA: TGTGCCAGCAGTTACATAGCAGGGGGCCAGCCCCAGCATTTT. The chain is built from TRBV6-2 or TRBV6-3 and TRBJ1-5, with TRBD1 matching over 8 bases. CDR1 and CDR2 (germline): MNHEY, SVGEGT. J gave up 7 bases and V 2 bases, and 4 bases lay outside the gene matches. The CDR3 contains 14 residues.